The subject of this entry is one T cell receptor beta chain. As processed by the authors: From reference gene primer amplification, estimates of nucleated cell counts were derived. The method was immunoSEQ multiplex PCR; TCRdb's version includes in-frame clones alone and lacks a portion of them. Clone size and V and J calls were adopted from that table, with D and trimming inferred from the DNA. The sample lists some 490,000 clones; 80% to 90% were seen once. The data belong to a study of blood T cell repertoires in COVID-19. Study summary: Samples representing acute and convalescent COVID-19 were sourced from the United States, Italy and Spain.

CDR1 and CDR2 from the germline V gene are LGHDT and YNNKEL (reference sequence). The trim removed 5 bases at V and 4 bases at J, leaving 13 bases unmatched. CDR3 length: 18 amino acids. This receptor was obtained from a human donor in a cohort sampled during active COVID-19. This chain links TRBV3-1 (or the pseudogene TRBV3-2) with TRBJ2-6; 8 positions agree with TRBD2. The sample was peripheral blood. The DNA of the CDR3 is TGTGCCAGCAGCGCCCGGTGGGCCCGGGGGGGAGGGGCCAACGTCCTGACTTTC. As protein: CASSARWARGGGANVLTF.